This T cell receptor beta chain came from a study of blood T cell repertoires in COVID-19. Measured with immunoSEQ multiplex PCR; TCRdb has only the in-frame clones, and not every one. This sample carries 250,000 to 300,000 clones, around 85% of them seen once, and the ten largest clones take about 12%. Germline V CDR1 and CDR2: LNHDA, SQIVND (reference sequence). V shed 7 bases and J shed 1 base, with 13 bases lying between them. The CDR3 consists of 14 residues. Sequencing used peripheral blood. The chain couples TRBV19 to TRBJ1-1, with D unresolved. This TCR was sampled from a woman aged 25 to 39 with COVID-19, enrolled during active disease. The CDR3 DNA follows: TGTGCCAGTACCCCCGGCGGCGGGAACACTGAAGCTTTCTTT. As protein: CASTPGGGNTEAFF.